A single sample gave rise to the 19 T cell receptor beta chains below, sequenced in a study of T-cell memory formation after mild COVID-19. TCRdb reanalysed the 5' RACE reads using MiXCR and keeps one entry per CDR3 protein. This table has 580,000 or so distinct CDR3 sequences, roughly 17% appearing once. Material: PBMCs or a T cell subset sorted from them (not recorded which). These receptors were collected from an adult woman who had mild COVID-19 (a few samples of this study predate the infection). Cell type and time point are not known.

This rearrangement joins TRBV7-2 to TRBJ2-7; D gene unclear. With 1 base removed from V and 2 bases from J, the gap between germline ends came to 9 bases. The CDR3 is 14 amino acids. Germline lookup yields CDR1 SGHTA and CDR2 FQGNSA. The CDR3 DNA reads TGTGCCAGCAGCTTAGATCTTGTCGCCTACGAGCAGTACTTC. Encoded protein: CASSLDLVAYEQYF.

The J gene is TRBJ1-6, the V gene TRBV3-1, with no clear D. The V end lost 1 base, the J end lost 8 bases, and 9 bases lay between the germline ends. The CDR3 runs to 14 residues. Germline loops: CDR1 LGHDT, CDR2 YNNKEL (reference sequence). This chain's CDR3 is CASSQARSYSPLHF. As DNA, the CDR3 is TGTGCCAGCAGCCAAGCTAGGTCCTATTCACCCCTCCACTTT.

This clonotype was detected only a few times. CDR3 nucleotides: TGTGCCAGTAGTACCCAGGGACGAGGCAATCAGCCCCAGCATTTT. It encodes CASSTQGRGNQPQHF. The rearrangement links TRBV19 to TRBJ1-5; D possibly corresponds to TRBD1 (5 bases). V was shortened by 4 bases and J by 2 bases, with 12 bases between the two germline ends. Germline assignment: CDR1 LNHDA and CDR2 SQIVND (reference sequence). CDR3 size: 15 residues.

This clonotype has just a few counts. V is TRBV6-5 and J is TRBJ2-1; TRBD1 might be the D (5 bases). Trimming pared 6 bases from V and 5 bases from J, leaving 14 bases between. This CDR3 is 14 amino acids long. Germline CDR1 reads MNHEY; CDR2 reads SVGAGI. This chain's CDR3 is CASRLVTVNNEQFF. DNA of the CDR3: TGTGCCAGCAGGCTCGTGACAGTTAACAATGAGCAGTTCTTC.

V usage is TRBV27 and J usage is TRBJ2-7, with 7 bases aligning to TRBD1. Per germline, CDR1 MNHEY and CDR2 SMNVEV (reference sequence). This CDR3 contains 15 residues. V shed 3 bases, J shed 1 base, and the junction held 6 bases outside the gene matches. CDR3 protein: CASSFGTGASYEQYF. The CDR3, as DNA: TGTGCCAGCAGTTTTGGTACAGGGGCTTCCTACGAGCAGTACTTC.

The rearrangement uses TRBV9 and TRBJ1-2; D is possibly TRBD1 (6 bases). CDR3 length equals 15 residues. Trimming removed 4 bases at V and 3 bases at J, with 16 bases between. Looked up from germline, CDR1 is SGDLS and CDR2 is YYNGEE. The chain's CDR3 is CASSFRTVGDYGYTF. CDR3 bases: TGTGCCAGCAGCTTCCGGACAGTTGGGGACTATGGCTACACCTTC. The full variable domain, rest sourced from reference TRBV9 and TRBJ1-2, is DSGVTQTPKHLITATGQRVTLRCSPRSGDLSVYWYQQSLDQGLQFLIQYYNGEERAKGNILERFSAQQFPDLHSELNLSSLELGDSALYFCASSFRTVGDYGYTFGSGTRLTVV.

The CDR3 DNA is TGTGCCAGCAGCTTAGCTCCTAACTCCTACAATGAGCAGTTCTTC. The encoded protein is CASSLAPNSYNEQFF. The chain joins TRBV11-2 to TRBJ2-1; no clear D. The CDR3 loop spans 15 amino acids. CDR1 is SGHAT, CDR2 FQNNGV, per germline. V shed 1 base and J shed 0 bases, with 7 bases lying between them.

This chain joins TRBV24-1 and TRBJ1-5; D gene uncertain. CDR1 is KGHDR, CDR2 SFDVKD, per germline. This CDR3 spans 14 amino acids. Trimming removed 9 bases at V and 2 bases at J, with 13 bases between. CDR3 region: CATDDGHGNQPQHF. CDR3 nucleotides: TGTGCCACCGATGACGGGCACGGCAATCAGCCCCAGCATTTT.

The chain is built from TRBV7-2 and TRBJ2-5; no clear D gene. V lost 1 base to trimming and J lost 2 bases, with 8 bases between them. Germline V lookup: CDR1 SGHTA, CDR2 FQGNSA. This CDR3 has 14 residues. The CDR3 DNA reads TGTGCCAGCAGCTTAGGCAGCAGACAAGAGACCCAGTACTTC. Protein: CASSLGSRQETQYF.

This clonotype was picked up a small number of times. The chain recombines TRBV7-8 with TRBJ2-3; D is ambiguous. The germline gives CDR1 SGHVS, CDR2 FQNEAQ. This CDR3 has 14 residues. V lost 8 bases, J lost 0 bases, and 12 bases lay in between. The CDR3 region is CASQRRPSTDTQYF. The CDR3 nucleotides are TGTGCCAGCCAGAGGCGGCCAAGCACAGATACGCAGTATTTT.

The chain uses TRBV3-1 and TRBJ2-3; 7 bases are a match to TRBD2. Germline CDR1 is LGHDT and CDR2 is YNNKEL (reference sequence). The CDR3 runs 14 residues. Trimming at V came to 4 bases and at J to 4 bases, leaving 5 bases not matched to a gene. The CDR3 region has the DNA TGTGCCAGCAGCCTTCGACTAGCCGCAGATACGCAGTATTTT. Amino acid sequence: CASSLRLAADTQYF.

The sample holds a few counts of this clonotype. This chain joins TRBV12-3 or TRBV12-4 and TRBJ1-2, with a weak D call TRBD1 (5 bases). Trimming cost V 1 base and J 4 bases, with 10 bases left between them. The CDR3 has 14 residues. The CDR3 loop is CASSLVGQSYGYTF. In DNA form, the CDR3 reads TGTGCCAGCAGTTTAGTTGGACAAAGCTATGGCTACACCTTC.

This clonotype was seen a handful of times. The chain combines TRBV7-3 with TRBJ2-3; 8 bases line up with TRBD2. Germline CDR1 reads SGHTA; CDR2 reads FQGTGA. V shed 5 bases and J 0 bases; nucleotides not matched to a gene: 10. This CDR3 region has 17 residues. CDR3 loop: CASSPGQRERSTDTQYF. The CDR3 DNA reads TGTGCCAGCAGCCCAGGACAGCGGGAGAGAAGCACAGATACGCAGTATTTT. The whole variable domain, filled in from reference TRBV7-3 and TRBJ2-3, reads GAGVSQTPSNKVTEKGKYVELRCDPISGHTALYWYRQSLGQGPEFLIYFQGTGAADDSGLPNDRFFAVRPEGSVSTLKIQRTERGDSAVYLCASSPGQRERSTDTQYFGPGTRLTVL.

In its sample, this clonotype was seen a few times. CDR3 DNA sequence: TGCGCCAGCAGCTTGGGGGGGGTCGTGGAAAAACTGTTTTTT. Translation gives CASSLGGVVEKLFF. The chain uses TRBV5-1 and TRBJ1-4, with D tentatively TRBD1 (5 bases). Germline values: CDR1 SGHRS, CDR2 YFSETQ. The CDR3 sequence is 14 residues long. Deletions cut 0 bases from V and 8 bases from J, with 11 bases between.

This clonotype was seen more than once but under ten times. The chain joins TRBV9 to TRBJ1-1, with D hard to call. The CDR3 is 12 residues long. The V end lost 3 bases, the J end lost 1 base, and 4 bases lay between the germline ends. CDR1 is SGDLS, CDR2 YYNGEE, per germline. The CDR3: CASSGKNTEAFF. The CDR3 coding sequence is TGTGCCAGCAGCGGAAAGAACACTGAAGCTTTCTTT.

This clonotype was recorded once. The gene calls are TRBV6-4 and TRBJ2-3; 7 bases map to TRBD2. This CDR3 has 15 amino acids. With V trimmed by 6 bases and J by 6 bases, 12 bases remained unmatched. Germline assignment: CDR1 MRHNA and CDR2 SNTAGT. The CDR3 bases are TGTGCCAGCAGACCCGTCGCGGGAGTTGGGGATACGCAGTATTTT. Translated, it gives CASRPVAGVGDTQYF.

This clonotype appeared a few times. The chain links TRBV6-2 or TRBV6-3 to TRBJ2-7; no clear D gene. Trimming left V 7 bases short and J 4 bases short, with 8 bases between. Germline CDR1 is MNHEY and CDR2 is SVGEGT. The CDR3 extends over 11 amino acids. CDR3: CASTGVYEQYF. CDR3 coding DNA: TGTGCCAGCACTGGGGTTTACGAGCAGTACTTC.

The chain has TRBV11-3 and TRBJ2-2; D is unclear. The V gene lost 5 bases and the J gene lost 2 bases, with 18 bases spanning the gap. The CDR3 loop spans 17 amino acids. Germline V CDR1 and CDR2: SGHNT, YENEEA. The CDR3 here is CASSPSPPAVNTGELFF. In DNA form, the CDR3 reads TGTGCCAGCAGCCCCTCTCCTCCGGCGGTTAACACCGGGGAGCTGTTTTTT.

This clonotype occurred a few times. V and J are TRBV5-1 and TRBJ2-4; the D is unclear. The CDR3 is 14 residues long. CDR1 and CDR2 (germline): SGHRS, YFSETQ. V was pared by 0 bases and J by 5 bases, with 9 bases between. CDR3 loop: CASSLGDWENIQYF. The CDR3 DNA reads as TGCGCCAGCAGCTTGGGGGATTGGGAAAACATTCAGTACTTC.